This T cell receptor beta chain was found in a study of shared clonotypes between healthy human individuals. The wider study: The plates for each donor numbered three CD4 naive, three CD4 memory, two CD8 naive and one CD8 memory.

With respect to this clone: Its antigen is still unknown.

Whole-study findings and limits: Unshared clonotypes carried lower generation probabilities than those common to all four donors.

Per sorted-subset replicate PCR, input was approximately 0.2 ug DNA, representing around 30,000 T cell genomes. Method: immunoSEQ multiplex PCR; TCRdb's copy keeps in-frame clones and lacks some. Here the sample spans around 2.5 million clones, over 85% being singletons. The germline V gene encodes CDR1 MDHEN and CDR2 SYDVKM. The CDR3 loop spans 14 amino acids. Germline trimming cut 5 bases from V and 11 bases from J; bases unmatched to any gene: 14. Sequenced input: naive CD4+ T cells from PBMCs. Subset of the sample: CD45RA+ positively selected. The chain recombines TRBV28 with TRBJ1-1; 7 bases agree with TRBD1. The sequence was obtained from a man aged 18 to 30 in good health. Some clones in this sample may be carry-over from other donors' samples. The CDR3, as DNA: TGTGCCAGCAGTACAACCAACAGGGGTCGACGGGCTTTCTTT. This encodes CASSTTNRGRRAFF.